The 23 T cell receptor beta chains below were found in one sample sequenced in a study of CD8+CD57+ T cells in acquired aplastic anemia. Patients picked for sequencing had shown CD8+CD57+ cell expansion detected by flow cytometry. Genomic DNA templated the TCR beta VDJ and CDR3 profiling. One entry per CDR3 protein, called by TCRdb with MiXCR from the reads. Seen here are approximately 470,000 distinct CDR3 sequences, around 30% observed once, and the top ten hold 0.82%. The sample comprised sorted CD4+, CD8+, or CD8+CD57+ T cells (not recorded which) from PBMCs. These receptors came from a human donor with aplastic anemia.

The V gene is TRBV11-2, the J gene TRBJ2-1, with 7 bases that match TRBD2. The CDR3 has 15 residues. The germline CDR1 and CDR2 sequences are SGHAT and FQNNGV. Unmatched junction bases numbered 9, after V lost 5 bases and J lost 5 bases. CDR3 region: CASSARLALHNEQFF. The CDR3 region has the DNA TGTGCCAGCAGCGCCCGACTAGCCCTTCACAATGAGCAGTTCTTC.

In its sample, this clonotype was seen a few times. The V and J genes are TRBV5-1 and TRBJ2-5; 7 nucleotides line up with TRBD2. Trimming at V came to 0 bases and at J to 5 bases, leaving 7 bases not matched to a gene. CDR1 is SGHRS, CDR2 YFSETQ, per germline. The CDR3 totals 15 residues. CDR3 coding DNA: TGCGCCAGCAGCTTGGATGTGGGAGCGGGGGAGACCCAGTACTTC. It translates to CASSLDVGAGETQYF.

Note on this clonotype: A clone one base away is much larger, so this may be a read error. This chain uses TRBV19 with TRBJ2-1; perhaps TRBD1 as D (6 bases). CDR1 LNHDA and CDR2 SQIVND come from the germline V gene (reference sequence). The ends were cut back, 7 bases at V and 0 bases at J, with 13 bases in the middle. The CDR3 extends over 15 amino acids. DNA of the CDR3: TGTGCCAGTATTTGGACAGCGTACTCCTACAATGAGCAGTTCTTC. Amino acids: CASIWTAYSYNEQFF.

The chain is built from TRBV5-1 and TRBJ2-7, with 8 bases fitting TRBD1. Germline CDR1 is SGHRS and CDR2 is YFSETQ. The V gene end was trimmed by 5 bases and the J gene end by 9 bases; junction bases not matched to a gene: 10. The CDR3 totals 13 residues. CDR3 protein: CASSFRDRSAQYF. DNA for the CDR3: TGCGCCAGCAGTTTCCGGGACAGGTCAGCGCAGTACTTC.

This clonotype has only one observation. V and J are TRBV7-6 and TRBJ2-1, with unresolved D. Trimming took 4 bases from V and 5 from J, leaving 21 bases between them. CDR1 SGHVS and CDR2 FNYEAQ come from the germline V gene. The CDR3 spans 17 residues. The CDR3 bases are TGTGCCAGCAGCTCATTCGGGCCAGAGCAAAACGACAATGAGCAGTTCTTC. This gives the protein CASSSFGPEQNDNEQFF.

V and J are TRBV5-4 and TRBJ1-2, with D tentatively TRBD1 (5 bases). V lost 4 bases and J lost 5, with 15 bases in between. The CDR3 runs to 14 residues. Per germline, CDR1 SGHNT and CDR2 YYREEE (reference sequence). CDR3 DNA sequence: TGTGCCAGCAGCACCACCCAGGGTAGATATGGCTACACCTTC. Encoded protein: CASSTTQGRYGYTF.

This clonotype was seen once. The gene calls are TRBV6-2 or TRBV6-3 and TRBJ1-1; no clear D gene. The CDR3 covers 15 residues. V lost 2 bases and J 5 bases, leaving 15 bases between the germline ends. Germline V gives CDR1 MNHEY, CDR2 SVGEGT. The CDR3 sequence: CASSYTRRVGTEAFF. As DNA, the CDR3 is TGTGCCAGCAGTTACACACGAAGGGTTGGGACTGAAGCTTTCTTT.

This clonotype was picked up a small number of times. V and J are TRBV20-1 and TRBJ1-1; D gene uncertain. This CDR3 has 13 amino acids. The V gene's germline CDR1 is DFQATT and CDR2 SNEGSKA (reference sequence). V dropped 1 base and J dropped 3 bases, with 9 bases sitting between them. In DNA form, the CDR3 reads TGCAGTGCTAGAGGTCCCCGGGACACTGAAGCTTTCTTT. It is translated as CSARGPRDTEAFF.

In its sample, this clonotype was seen many times. This chain connects TRBV29-1 to TRBJ1-2; D perhaps matches TRBD1 (5 bases). This CDR3 has 14 residues. The ends were cut back, 4 bases at V and 4 bases at J, with 16 bases in the middle. Germline loops: CDR1 SQVTM, CDR2 ANQGSEA. The CDR3 protein is CSVGGQIPSYGYTF. DNA for the CDR3: TGCAGCGTTGGGGGCCAGATCCCTAGCTATGGCTACACCTTC.

The table lists this clonotype with a few counts. The chain carries TRBV7-9 and TRBJ1-5; 12 bases map to TRBD1. The V segment lost 5 bases and the J segment 5 bases; nucleotides outside the gene matches: 4. The CDR3 totals 15 residues. CDR1 SEHNR and CDR2 FQNEAQ come from the germline V gene (reference sequence). The CDR3 region has the DNA TGTGCCAGCAGCGTGGGGACAGGGGGCGATCAGCCCCAGCATTTT. Translation gives CASSVGTGGDQPQHF.

In this sample, this clonotype turned up once. The chain is built from TRBV2 and TRBJ1-1; D is uncertain. With 9 bases removed from V and 6 bases from J, the gap between germline ends came to 14 bases. Per the germline V gene, CDR1 is SNHLY and CDR2 is FYNNEI. The CDR3 length is 12 residues. This CDR3 is CASHASHAEAFF. The CDR3, as DNA: TGTGCCAGTCATGCATCGCACGCTGAAGCTTTCTTT.

This clonotype appeared many times. V and J are TRBV9 and TRBJ1-1; D call uncertain. The V gene lost 4 bases and the J gene lost 3 bases, with 13 bases spanning the gap. Germline V lookup: CDR1 SGDLS, CDR2 YYNGEE. The CDR3 extends over 14 amino acids. The chain's CDR3 is CASSKLNLDTEAFF. CDR3 nucleotides: TGTGCCAGCAGCAAACTCAACTTAGACACTGAAGCTTTCTTT.

Remarks on this clonotype: The CDR3 end shows no conserved phenylalanine or tryptophan, and so a read error is likely. The J gene is TRBJ1-5, the V gene TRBV5-6; maybe TRBD1 (5 bases). Germline V lookup: CDR1 SGHDT, CDR2 YYEEEE. The CDR3 consists of 15 residues. The V and J ends lost 0 bases and 9 bases respectively, with 16 bases between them. The CDR3 loop is CASSLGGADDRPQHL. Written as DNA, the CDR3 is TGTGCCAGCAGCTTGGGTGGGGCGGACGATCGGCCCCAGCATCTT.

This clonotype was counted many times. V gene TRBV10-3 combines with J gene TRBJ1-5; 12 bases match TRBD1. J was trimmed by 3 bases and V by 6 bases; bases with no gene match: 6. The length of the CDR3 is 16 residues. CDR1 ENHRY and CDR2 SYGVKD come from the germline V gene. The CDR3 reads CAISAGTGGLNQPQHF. The CDR3 DNA sequence: TGTGCCATCAGCGCCGGGACAGGGGGCCTCAATCAGCCCCAGCATTTT.

This clonotype showed up many times. The chain uses TRBV19 and TRBJ2-1; D might be TRBD1 (5 bases). Trimming removed 5 bases from V and 7 bases from J, with 15 bases in between. The germline CDR1 and CDR2 sequences are LNHDA and SQIVND (reference sequence). The CDR3 extends over 14 amino acids. The CDR3 nucleotides are TGTGCCAGTAGTCCCCGAAGGGCAGGGAATGAGCAGTTCTTC. It codes for CASSPRRAGNEQFF.

This clonotype showed up many times. V and J are TRBV19 and TRBJ1-2; 7 bases agree with TRBD1. The germline V gene encodes CDR1 LNHDA and CDR2 SQIVND (reference sequence). J was trimmed by 4 bases and V by 6 bases; bases with no gene match: 14. The CDR3 length is 16 residues. CDR3 loop: CASSKGAQGEGYGYTF. DNA of the CDR3: TGTGCCAGTAGCAAGGGGGCGCAGGGGGAGGGCTATGGCTACACCTTC.

The chain carries TRBV15 and TRBJ1-5; D gene uncertain. The CDR3 has 12 residues. In germline, CDR1 is LNHNV, CDR2 YYDKDF (reference sequence). V was trimmed by 0 bases and J by 7 bases, leaving 4 bases between them. DNA of the CDR3: TGTGCCACCAGCAGAGATTTCCAGCCCCAGCATTTT. Protein: CATSRDFQPQHF.

In its sample, this clonotype was seen a few times. The CDR3 DNA follows: TGTGCCAGCAGTTACTCGCTGTCTGGAAACACCATATATTTT. It yields the protein CASSYSLSGNTIYF. V gene TRBV6-5 combines with J gene TRBJ1-3; D not resolved. Germline V gene lookup returns CDR1 MNHEY and CDR2 SVGAGI. V lost 0 bases and J lost 1, with 4 bases in between. This CDR3 is 14 amino acids long.

The rearrangement joins TRBV4-2 to TRBJ1-4; TRBD1 agrees at 11 bases. Germline values: CDR1 LGHNA, CDR2 YNFKEQ. CDR3 size: 16 residues. V shed 4 bases and J 7 bases; nucleotides not matched to a gene: 8. DNA of the CDR3: TGTGCCAGCAGCCCGACCGCAGGACAGGGGGCTGAAAAACTGTTTTTT. It encodes CASSPTAGQGAEKLFF.

A remark on this clonotype: A read error may be the cause here, since a much bigger clone is one base away. V is TRBV7-3 and J is TRBJ2-5; 8 positions agree with TRBD2. The germline CDR1 and CDR2 sequences are SGHTA and FQGTGA. The CDR3 runs 13 residues. The chain's CDR3 is CASRVAGQETQHF. CDR3 bases: TGTGCCAGCAGGGTAGCGGGACAAGAGACCCAGCACTTC. Using reference TRBV7-3 and TRBJ2-5 for the parts outside the CDR3, the full variable domain is GAGVSQTPSNKVTEKGKYVELRCDPISGHTALYWYRQSLGQGPEFLIYFQGTGAADDSGLPNDRFFAVRPEGSVSTLKIQRTERGDSAVYLCASRVAGQETQHFGPGTRLLVL.

This clonotype occurred a few times. The chain couples TRBV7-2 to TRBJ2-7, with D possibly matching TRBD2 (6 bases). This CDR3 comprises 15 residues. Trimming shortened V by 5 bases and J by 2 bases, and 16 bases separated the two germline ends. The germline CDR1 and CDR2 sequences are SGHTA and FQGNSA. The CDR3 nucleotides read TGTGCCAGCAGCCTCTGGGACTCTGGGACCTACGAGCAGTACTTC. This sequence encodes CASSLWDSGTYEQYF.

This rearrangement joins TRBV2 to TRBJ1-2; D gene uncertain. Germline-derived CDR1 and CDR2 are SNHLY and FYNNEI. The ends were cut back, 4 bases at V and 4 bases at J, with 10 bases in the middle. The CDR3 has 13 amino acids. This CDR3 reads CASSGWTAYGYTF. The CDR3 region has the DNA TGTGCCAGCAGTGGTTGGACGGCCTATGGCTACACCTTC.

The chain uses TRBV27 and TRBJ2-7; maybe TRBD1 (7 bases). The CDR3 is made up of 17 amino acids. Germline V gene data show CDR1 as MNHEY and CDR2 as SMNVEV (reference sequence). V lost 6 bases to trimming and J lost 0 bases, with 21 bases between them. In DNA, the CDR3 is TGTGCCAGCAGAGGGTTAGGAGGGGGCGATCCCTCCTACGAGCAGTACTTC. It codes for CASRGLGGGDPSYEQYF.